A selection of T cell receptor beta chains follows, all from one sample in a study of T cell repertoires in cytomegalovirus infection. MiXCR, run by TCRdb on the reads, gives a single entry per CDR3 protein. The data contain 150,000 to 200,000 distinct CDR3 sequences, around 20% of them singletons. The sequenced material came from PBMCs. The receptor source for this set is a human donor in good health (CMV status not recorded). Some clones in this sample may be carry-over from other donors' samples. Both conserved end residues are part of each CDR3. Fields, in order: V gene, clone size, D gene, J gene, CDR3 DNA, CDR3 protein. D genes are given only for firm matches. Clone size is not always given. Where it is, it says once, few, many or a class for expanded clones.

V gene: TRBV29-1
clone size: .
D gene: .
J gene: TRBJ2-7
CDR3 DNA: TGCAGCGTTGATAGGCAGGGCAGTCCCTACGAGCAGTACTTC
CDR3 protein: CSVDRQGSPYEQYF

V gene: TRBV19
clone size: few
D gene: .
J gene: TRBJ1-6
CDR3 DNA: TGTGCCAGTAGTATCCAGGGGTTGGGAGGTTCACCCCTCCACTTT
CDR3 protein: CASSIQGLGGSPLHF

V gene: TRBV12-3/TRBV12-4
clone size: .
D gene: .
J gene: TRBJ2-5
CDR3 DNA: TGTGCCAGCAGTTTAGGGGCAGGGGGGTCTAGGGAGACCCAGTACTTC
CDR3 protein: CASSLGAGGSRETQYF

V gene: TRBV20-1
clone size: many
D gene: .
J gene: TRBJ2-7
CDR3 DNA: TGCAGTGCTAGAGCCAGTAGCGGATACGAGCAGTACTTC
CDR3 protein: CSARASSGYEQYF

V gene: TRBV5-1
clone size: few
D gene: TRBD1
J gene: TRBJ1-1
CDR3 DNA: TGCGCCAGCAGCTTGACAGGGGTTGTCGCTTTCTTT
CDR3 protein: CASSLTGVVAFF

V gene: TRBV12-3/TRBV12-4
clone size: few
D gene: .
J gene: TRBJ2-3
CDR3 DNA: TGTGCCAGCAGTTTTATTGGGACAGATACGCAGTATTTT
CDR3 protein: CASSFIGTDTQYF

V gene: TRBV29-1
clone size: many
D gene: TRBD1
J gene: TRBJ2-7
CDR3 DNA: TGCAGCGCCGTTATTGGGACAGGGCTGAGGGAGCAGTACTTC
CDR3 protein: CSAVIGTGLREQYF

V gene: TRBV7-2
clone size: many
D gene: .
J gene: TRBJ2-2
CDR3 DNA: TGTGCCAGCAGCTTTACCGTCGGGATGAGCACCGGGGAGCTGTTTTTT
CDR3 protein: CASSFTVGMSTGELFF

V gene: TRBV20-1
clone size: few
D gene: .
J gene: TRBJ2-5
CDR3 DNA: TGCAGTGGACAAACGGCCCAGCAAGAGACCCAGTACTTC
CDR3 protein: CSGQTAQQETQYF

V gene: TRBV19
clone size: few
D gene: .
J gene: TRBJ1-1
CDR3 DNA: TGTGCCAGTAGTATATACGGGGCTGTGACTGAAGCTTTCTTT
CDR3 protein: CASSIYGAVTEAFF

V gene: TRBV19
clone size: .
D gene: TRBD2
J gene: TRBJ2-7
CDR3 DNA: TGTGCCAGTAGTATAGCGGGAGGTCGGTACGAGCAGTACTTC
CDR3 protein: CASSIAGGRYEQYF

V gene: TRBV7-2
clone size: many
D gene: .
J gene: TRBJ1-2
CDR3 DNA: TGTGCCAGCAGCTTAGGCCGCGCGGGGGGGAACTATGGCTACACCTTC
CDR3 protein: CASSLGRAGGNYGYTF

V gene: TRBV20-1
clone size: many
D gene: .
J gene: TRBJ2-7
CDR3 DNA: TGCAGTGCTAGAGCGGGGGCAGGGGCCTACGAGCAGTACTTC
CDR3 protein: CSARAGAGAYEQYF

V gene: TRBV7-2
clone size: many
D gene: .
J gene: TRBJ1-2
CDR3 DNA: TGTGCCAGCAGCTTAGGTGGGACGAACTATGGCTACACCTTC
CDR3 protein: CASSLGGTNYGYTF

V gene: TRBV18
clone size: few
D gene: .
J gene: TRBJ2-5
CDR3 DNA: TGTGCCAGCTCACCACTACAGAAAGAGACCCAGTACTTC
CDR3 protein: CASSPLQKETQYF

V gene: TRBV29-1
clone size: .
D gene: TRBD1
J gene: TRBJ2-3
CDR3 DNA: TGCAGCGTTCGGGACAGGGGGACAGATACGCAGTATTTT
CDR3 protein: CSVRDRGTDTQYF

V gene: TRBV7-9
clone size: many
D gene: TRBD2
J gene: TRBJ2-3
CDR3 DNA: TGTGCCAGCAGCCGTACTAGCGGGGGGACAGATACGCAGTATTTT
CDR3 protein: CASSRTSGGTDTQYF

V gene: TRBV2
clone size: many
D gene: .
J gene: TRBJ2-7
CDR3 DNA: TGTGCCAGCAGTGAAAGGCCCTCCTACGAGCAGTACTTC
CDR3 protein: CASSERPSYEQYF

V gene: TRBV10-1
clone size: .
D gene: .
J gene: TRBJ1-1
CDR3 DNA: TGCGCCAGCAGTGGAAAGTTGGGGAGATACACTGAAGCTTTCTTT
CDR3 protein: CASSGKLGRYTEAFF

V gene: TRBV7-9
clone size: many
D gene: TRBD1
J gene: TRBJ1-2
CDR3 DNA: TGTGCCAGCAGCTTATCGGGACAGGGGTTGAGCTATGGCTACACCTTC
CDR3 protein: CASSLSGQGLSYGYTF

V gene: TRBV5-1
clone size: many
D gene: TRBD2
J gene: TRBJ2-5
CDR3 DNA: TGCGCCAGTCAGGGACTAGCGGGGATCCAAGAGACCCAGTACTTC
CDR3 protein: CASQGLAGIQETQYF

V gene: TRBV7-9
clone size: .
D gene: .
J gene: TRBJ1-1
CDR3 DNA: TGTGCCAGCAGCTTTGGAGACACTGAAGCTTTCTTT
CDR3 protein: CASSFGDTEAFF

V gene: TRBV14
clone size: .
D gene: .
J gene: TRBJ2-3
CDR3 DNA: TGTGCCAGCAGCCACCCCCCCCGAGGGCGTACGCAGTATTTT
CDR3 protein: CASSHPPRGRTQYF

V gene: TRBV29-1
clone size: .
D gene: .
J gene: TRBJ2-7
CDR3 DNA: TGCAGCGTTGAAGCCCGAGGGCTAGCAAGGGACGAGCAGTACTTC
CDR3 protein: CSVEARGLARDEQYF

V gene: TRBV7-9
clone size: .
D gene: TRBD2
J gene: TRBJ2-5
CDR3 DNA: TGTGCCAGCAGCCCGAGGGCGGGAGGGCTGGAGACCCAGTACTTC
CDR3 protein: CASSPRAGGLETQYF

V gene: TRBV28
clone size: .
D gene: .
J gene: TRBJ1-5
CDR3 DNA: TGTGCCAGCAGTTTATGGATCGGGGGGACTCCTGGGCATTTT
CDR3 protein: CASSLWIGGTPGHF

V gene: TRBV6-2/TRBV6-3
clone size: many
D gene: .
J gene: TRBJ2-1
CDR3 DNA: TGTGCCAGCAGTTACTCGATACAGGGAACATCCTACAATGAGCAGTTCTTC
CDR3 protein: CASSYSIQGTSYNEQFF

V gene: TRBV5-5
clone size: few
D gene: .
J gene: TRBJ1-3
CDR3 DNA: TGTGCCAGCAGCTTGCCGAATACTGGAAACACCATATATTTT
CDR3 protein: CASSLPNTGNTIYF

V gene: TRBV5-1
clone size: .
D gene: .
J gene: TRBJ2-7
CDR3 DNA: TGCCCCAGCAGCTTGGGCGCTAGCAGCCTATCCTACGAGCAGTACTTC
CDR3 protein: CPSSLGASSLSYEQYF

V gene: TRBV5-1
clone size: few
D gene: .
J gene: TRBJ1-1
CDR3 DNA: TGCGCCAGCAGCTTTAGACAGAACAGGAACACTGAAGCTTTCTTT
CDR3 protein: CASSFRQNRNTEAFF

V gene: TRBV12-3/TRBV12-4
clone size: .
D gene: .
J gene: TRBJ1-1
CDR3 DNA: TGTGCCAGCAGTACCCCGGGCGTCCGGTGGACTGAAGCTTTCTTT
CDR3 protein: CASSTPGVRWTEAFF

V gene: TRBV7-3
clone size: few
D gene: TRBD2
J gene: TRBJ2-5
CDR3 DNA: TGTGCCAGCAGCCAGACCGGGACTAGCGGACAAGAGACCCAGTACTTC
CDR3 protein: CASSQTGTSGQETQYF

V gene: TRBV19
clone size: .
D gene: TRBD1
J gene: TRBJ1-6
CDR3 DNA: TGTGCCAGTAGTCCCTGGACAGGTCGCTTAAGCTCACCCCTCCACTTT
CDR3 protein: CASSPWTGRLSSPLHF

V gene: TRBV20-1
clone size: many
D gene: TRBD2
J gene: TRBJ2-5
CDR3 DNA: TGCAGTGCTAGTCGTGGTCTAGCGGGGGGTTGGGAGACCCAGTACTTC
CDR3 protein: CSASRGLAGGWETQYF

V gene: TRBV6-1
clone size: .
D gene: .
J gene: TRBJ2-7
CDR3 DNA: TGTGCCAGCAGTCGAGGTCTGGGGCAGGGCGGCGAGCAGTACTTC
CDR3 protein: CASSRGLGQGGEQYF

V gene: TRBV7-8
clone size: many
D gene: TRBD1
J gene: TRBJ1-6
CDR3 DNA: TGTGCCAGCAGCCCAGGGGGGAATTCACCCCTCCACTTT
CDR3 protein: CASSPGGNSPLHF

V gene: TRBV7-2
clone size: many
D gene: .
J gene: TRBJ1-2
CDR3 DNA: TGTGCCAGCAGGTCCCGTTTGTATGGCTACACCTTC
CDR3 protein: CASRSRLYGYTF

V gene: TRBV28
clone size: few
D gene: TRBD2
J gene: TRBJ2-7
CDR3 DNA: TGTGCCAGTAGGGGGGCGGGAGGGCCTCACGAGCAGTACTTC
CDR3 protein: CASRGAGGPHEQYF

V gene: TRBV5-1
clone size: .
D gene: .
J gene: TRBJ2-2
CDR3 DNA: TGCGCCAGCAGCGTGACGGTAGGATCCACCGGGGAGCTGTTTTTT
CDR3 protein: CASSVTVGSTGELFF

V gene: TRBV29-1
clone size: .
D gene: .
J gene: TRBJ1-1
CDR3 DNA: TGCAGCGTTGTCCAGGGCCTTGAAGCTCTCTTT
CDR3 protein: CSVVQGLEALF

V gene: TRBV7-9
clone size: few
D gene: .
J gene: TRBJ2-7
CDR3 DNA: TGTGCCAGCAGCTGGGGCGGCGATCCCGCCTACGAGCAGTACTTC
CDR3 protein: CASSWGGDPAYEQYF

V gene: TRBV29-1
clone size: many
D gene: TRBD2
J gene: TRBJ2-7
CDR3 DNA: TGCAGCGTTGGGGGAGGGCACGAGCAGTACTTC
CDR3 protein: CSVGGGHEQYF

V gene: TRBV14
clone size: .
D gene: .
J gene: TRBJ1-6
CDR3 DNA: TGTGCCAGCAGCCATAACAGGGTTGGAAATTCACCCCTCCACTTT
CDR3 protein: CASSHNRVGNSPLHF

V gene: TRBV7-2
clone size: .
D gene: .
J gene: TRBJ2-2
CDR3 DNA: TGTGCCAGCAGCCCATACAAGAACACCGGGGAGCTGTTTTTT
CDR3 protein: CASSPYKNTGELFF

V gene: TRBV5-1
clone size: few
D gene: .
J gene: TRBJ2-1
CDR3 DNA: TGCGCCAGCAGCTTGGCCCTTGACAATGAGCAGTTCTTC
CDR3 protein: CASSLALDNEQFF

V gene: TRBV19
clone size: .
D gene: TRBD1
J gene: TRBJ1-2
CDR3 DNA: TGTGCCAGTAGTATTACAACAGGGGGCTTCGGCTATGGCTACACCTTC
CDR3 protein: CASSITTGGFGYGYTF

V gene: TRBV28
clone size: .
D gene: .
J gene: TRBJ1-2
CDR3 DNA: TGTGCCAGCAACCTCGGCCAAAGCTATGGCTACACCTTC
CDR3 protein: CASNLGQSYGYTF

V gene: TRBV20-1
clone size: .
D gene: TRBD2
J gene: TRBJ2-5
CDR3 DNA: TGCAGTGCTAGAGCAGGTCTAGCGGAAGAGACCCAGTACTTC
CDR3 protein: CSARAGLAEETQYF

V gene: TRBV6-5
clone size: few
D gene: TRBD2
J gene: TRBJ2-7
CDR3 DNA: TGTGCCAGCAGTTCACCGGGACTAGCGGGAAGACCCACCGAGCAGTACTTC
CDR3 protein: CASSSPGLAGRPTEQYF

V gene: TRBV7-6
clone size: .
D gene: .
J gene: TRBJ2-7
CDR3 DNA: TGTGCCAGCAGCCCGACGACAGGGAGGCTGGACGAGCAGTACTTC
CDR3 protein: CASSPTTGRLDEQYF

V gene: TRBV5-6
clone size: .
D gene: .
J gene: TRBJ2-3
CDR3 DNA: TGTGCCAGCAGCCGTCTGGGTCCGAGAACGCAGTATTTT
CDR3 protein: CASSRLGPRTQYF